This TCR beta chain was retrieved from a study of T cell responses to AZD1222 COVID-19 vaccine. Whole-study findings and limits: Increased Spike-specific TCR breadth and depth were observed after two AZD1222 doses. White British ancestry dominated among donors, who included more females, and clonal diversity was possibly underestimated. Close to half of spike-specific TCRs reportedly recognize unmutated variant regions. Without day 14 samples, only post-peak T cell repertoires were studied.

Assay used: immunoSEQ multiplex PCR; TCRdb lists only in-frame clones, some missing. The sample holds around 150,000 clones; roughly 85% are singletons and the top ten take approximately 8%. Worth noting for this clone: Its antigen is not known.

This CDR3 has 14 residues. Germline CDR1 and CDR2: LNHDA and SQIVND (reference sequence). The V end lost 7 bases, the J end lost 5 bases, and 15 bases lay between the germline ends. This TCR derives from an adult who received the MenACWY meningococcal vaccine as a control. The specimen was peripheral blood, collected 28 days after the second dose of the MenACWY control vaccine. The genes are TRBV19 and TRBJ1-5; possible D gene TRBD1, 6 bases. The CDR3 region is CASKSSGGHQPQHF. The CDR3 DNA follows: TGTGCCAGTAAATCTTCCGGGGGGCATCAGCCCCAGCATTTT.